Listed here is a single T cell receptor (beta chain). The antigen is not known. An end of the junction differs from the germline gene, which may be a read error. The CDR3 loop spans 15 amino acids. The V gene's germline CDR1 is LGHNA and CDR2 YSLEER. The sample comes from a study of a mutant IDH1 vaccine in newly diagnosed glioma. The table came from immunoSEQ multiplex PCR; TCRdb's copy has only in-frame clones and leaves some out. The sample includes around 56,000 clones, 65% to 90% of them seen just once. Time point reported: week 5, during vaccination. It was 300 ug of mutant IDH1 20-mer peptide that made up each vaccine dose, given with topical imiquimod.

The clonotype originates from a woman between 18 and 29 years old with glioma. Some clones in this sample may be carry-over from other donors' samples. This chain joins TRBV4-3 and TRBJ1-1; 7 bases agree with TRBD1. This sample comprised PBMCs, obtained from a glioma patient whose treatment included an IDH1 peptide vaccine. The CDR3 DNA reads TGCGCCAGCAGCCAAGGAGACAGGGTGAACCCTGAAGCTTTCTTT. Encoded protein: CASSQGDRVNPEAFF.